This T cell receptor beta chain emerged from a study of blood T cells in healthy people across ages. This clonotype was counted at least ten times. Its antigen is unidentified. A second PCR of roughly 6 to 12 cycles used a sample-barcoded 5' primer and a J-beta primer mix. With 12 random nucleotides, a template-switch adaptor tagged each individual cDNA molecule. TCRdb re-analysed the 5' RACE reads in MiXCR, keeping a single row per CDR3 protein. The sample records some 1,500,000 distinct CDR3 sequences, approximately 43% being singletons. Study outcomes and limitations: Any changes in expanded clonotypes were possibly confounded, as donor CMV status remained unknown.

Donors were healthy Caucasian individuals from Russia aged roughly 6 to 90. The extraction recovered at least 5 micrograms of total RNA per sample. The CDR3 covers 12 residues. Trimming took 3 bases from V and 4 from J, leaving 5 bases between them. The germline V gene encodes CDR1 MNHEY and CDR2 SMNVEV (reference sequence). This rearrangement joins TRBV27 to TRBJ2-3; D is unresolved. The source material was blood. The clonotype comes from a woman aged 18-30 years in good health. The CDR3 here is CASSFRSDTQYF. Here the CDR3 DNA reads TGTGCCAGCAGTTTTAGGTCAGATACGCAGTATTTT.